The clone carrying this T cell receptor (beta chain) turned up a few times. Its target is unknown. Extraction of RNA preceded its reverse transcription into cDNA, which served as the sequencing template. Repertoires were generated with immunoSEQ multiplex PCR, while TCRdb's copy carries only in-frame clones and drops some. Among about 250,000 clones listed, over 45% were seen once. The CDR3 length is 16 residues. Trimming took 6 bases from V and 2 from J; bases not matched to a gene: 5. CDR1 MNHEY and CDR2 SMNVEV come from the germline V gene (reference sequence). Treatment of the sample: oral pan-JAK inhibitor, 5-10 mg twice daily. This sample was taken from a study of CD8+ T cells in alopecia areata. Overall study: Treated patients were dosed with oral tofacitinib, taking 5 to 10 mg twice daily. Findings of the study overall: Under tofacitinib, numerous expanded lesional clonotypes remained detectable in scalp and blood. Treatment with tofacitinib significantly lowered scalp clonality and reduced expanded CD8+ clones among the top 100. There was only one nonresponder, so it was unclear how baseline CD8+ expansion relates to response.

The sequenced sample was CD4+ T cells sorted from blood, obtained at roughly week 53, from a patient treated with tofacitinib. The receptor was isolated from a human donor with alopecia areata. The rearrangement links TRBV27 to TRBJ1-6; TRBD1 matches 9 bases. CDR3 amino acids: CASRGQGTTYNSPLHF. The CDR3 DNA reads TGTGCCAGCAGAGGACAGGGGACAACCTATAATTCACCCCTCCACTTT.